Detailed here is one TCR beta chain. This sample was taken from a study of blood T cell repertoires in COVID-19. Looking at the study overall: The study drew acute and convalescent COVID-19 samples from the United States, Italy and Spain.

Clones were read by immunoSEQ multiplex PCR, and TCRdb kept only the in-frame ones, dropping some. The sample carries about 200,000 clones, roughly four fifths recorded once. The germline V gene has CDR1 MDHEN and CDR2 SYDVKM. Unmatched junction bases numbered 19, after V lost 7 bases and J lost 15 bases. The CDR3 runs to 15 residues. This receptor was taken from a human donor with acute or convalescent COVID-19. The donor label of this sample is uncertain. Material: peripheral blood. V and J are TRBV28 and TRBJ2-1; TRBD2 aligns across 9 bases. The chain's CDR3 is CASITTGTSPSWGFF. The CDR3 coding sequence is TGTGCCAGCATCACCACCGGGACTAGCCCCAGTTGGGGGTTCTTC.